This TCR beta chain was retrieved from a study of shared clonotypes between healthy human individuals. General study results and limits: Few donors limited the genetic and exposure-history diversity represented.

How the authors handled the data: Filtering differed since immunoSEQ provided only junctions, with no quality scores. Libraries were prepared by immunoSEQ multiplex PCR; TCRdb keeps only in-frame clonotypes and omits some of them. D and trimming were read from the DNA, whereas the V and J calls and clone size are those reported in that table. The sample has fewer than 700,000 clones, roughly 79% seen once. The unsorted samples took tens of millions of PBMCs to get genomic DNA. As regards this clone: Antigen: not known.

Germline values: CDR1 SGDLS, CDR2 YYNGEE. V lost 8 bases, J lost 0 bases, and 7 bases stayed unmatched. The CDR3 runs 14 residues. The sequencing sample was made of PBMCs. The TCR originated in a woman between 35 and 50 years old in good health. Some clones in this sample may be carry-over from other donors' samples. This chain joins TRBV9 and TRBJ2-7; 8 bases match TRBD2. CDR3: CASFSGKSSYEQYF. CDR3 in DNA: TGTGCCAGTTTTAGCGGGAAGAGCTCCTACGAGCAGTACTTC.